This passage covers 27 T cell receptor beta chains from one sample sequenced in a study of OX40 agonist ivuxolimab in advanced cancers. Sequencing used immunoSEQ multiplex PCR; TCRdb keeps in-frame clones, though not all of them. The sample lists about 50,000 clones, around nine tenths occurring once. Material: CD4+ or CD8+ T cells sorted from blood, obtained in a trial of the OX40 agonist ivuxolimab. The receptors come from an adult with an advanced solid tumor such as melanoma, head and neck, liver or kidney cancer.

The V call is TRBV28, the J call TRBJ1-2; 8 positions match TRBD1. The CDR3 loop spans 14 amino acids. From germline, CDR1 is MDHEN and CDR2 SYDVKM. V lost 1 base, J lost 8 bases, and 6 bases stayed unmatched. The CDR3 reads CASSLYTGGKGYTF. The CDR3, as DNA: TGTGCCAGCAGTTTATACACAGGGGGGAAGGGCTACACCTTC.

CDR3 residues: CASSGRTGIKNIQYF. CDR3 in DNA: TGTGCCAGCAGTGGAAGGACAGGGATAAAAAACATTCAGTACTTC. The chain combines TRBV2 with TRBJ2-4; TRBD1 matches 8 bases. The germline CDR1 and CDR2 sequences are SNHLY and FYNNEI. The CDR3 covers 15 residues. Losses at the gene ends were 4 bases for V and 4 bases for J; bases not matched to a gene: 6.

This chain connects TRBV14 to TRBJ1-2; no definite D call. With 4 bases removed from V and 4 bases from J, the gap between germline ends came to 13 bases. Looked up from germline, CDR1 is SGHDN and CDR2 is FVKESK. The CDR3 loop spans 14 amino acids. The CDR3 nucleotides read TGTGCCAGCAGCCCCGATTGGACGGCCTATGGCTACACCTTC. Protein: CASSPDWTAYGYTF.

The chain joins TRBV11-1 to TRBJ2-1; 11 bases agree with TRBD2. Germline V CDR1 and CDR2: SGHAT, FQDESV (reference sequence). The CDR3 is 16 amino acids. Trimming removed 5 bases from V and 5 bases from J; junction bases left unmatched: 8. CDR3 sequence: CASSPPLSGRDNEQFF. DNA for the CDR3: TGTGCCAGCAGCCCGCCCCTTAGCGGGAGGGACAATGAGCAGTTCTTC. The variable domain in full, completed from reference TRBV11-1 and TRBJ2-1, reads EAEVAQSPRYKITEKSQAVAFWCDPISGHATLYWYRQILGQGPELLVQFQDESVVDDSQLPKDRFSAERLKGVDSTLKIQPAELGDSAMYLCASSPPLSGRDNEQFFGPGTRLTVL.

The chain joins TRBV19 to TRBJ1-2, with TRBD1 identical over 7 bases. Germline-derived CDR1 and CDR2 are LNHDA and SQIVND (reference sequence). The CDR3 extends over 18 amino acids. V lost 0 bases and J lost 1; bases outside the gene matches: 11. CDR3 sequence (DNA): TGTGCCAGTAGTATAGATCCCTGGACAGGATTCCTTAACTATGGCTACACCTTC. Its protein is CASSIDPWTGFLNYGYTF.

This sequence joins TRBV19 and TRBJ1-1; D not resolved. CDR3 length: 15 amino acids. Germline loops: CDR1 LNHDA, CDR2 SQIVND (reference sequence). The V gene lost 5 bases and the J gene lost 1 base, with 14 bases spanning the gap. The CDR3 region has the DNA TGTGCCAGTAGTGTTGTGGCACTGGGGAACACTGAAGCTTTCTTT. Amino acids: CASSVVALGNTEAFF.

The chain is built from TRBV6-1 and TRBJ1-2; no clear D gene. Germline assignment: CDR1 MNHNS and CDR2 SASEGT. V was shortened by 1 base and J by 7 bases, with 13 bases between the two germline ends. The CDR3 runs to 14 residues. CDR3 sequence (DNA): TGTGCCAGCAGTGAAGTAGGCCTTAGCGGTGGCTACACCTTC. This sequence encodes CASSEVGLSGGYTF.

The J gene is TRBJ1-1, the V gene TRBV19; TRBD1 agrees at 7 bases. With V trimmed by 4 bases and J by 3 bases, 2 bases remained unmatched. Germline lookup yields CDR1 LNHDA and CDR2 SQIVND (reference sequence). The CDR3 consists of 13 residues. The CDR3 DNA sequence: TGTGCCAGTAGTAGACAGGGTGACACTGAAGCTTTCTTT. Translated, it gives CASSRQGDTEAFF.

The chain joins TRBV7-3 to TRBJ2-7, with D possibly being TRBD1 (6 bases). The CDR3 is 14 amino acids. Germline assignment: CDR1 SGHTA and CDR2 FQGTGA. Trimming shortened V by 4 bases and J by 2 bases, and 12 bases separated the two germline ends. CDR3 bases: TGTGCCAGCAGCTATTCGGACAGACCCTACGAGCAGTACTTC. It codes for CASSYSDRPYEQYF.

The chain joins TRBV7-9 to TRBJ1-2, with 9 bases lining up with TRBD1. The CDR3 is 14 amino acids. After removal of 5 bases from V and 2 bases from J, the junction contained 3 bases not matched to a gene. In germline, CDR1 is SEHNR, CDR2 FQNEAQ (reference sequence). For the CDR3, the DNA is TGTGCCAGCAGCCTTGGACAGGGGAACTATGGCTACACCTTC. Translation: CASSLGQGNYGYTF.

The CDR3 loop reads CASSDRTLGGYTF. CDR3 DNA sequence: TGTGCCAGCAGTGACCGGACCCTGGGGGGCTACACCTTC. V gene TRBV25-1 combines with J gene TRBJ1-2; D call uncertain. The CDR3 extends over 13 amino acids. Between the trimmed V and J ends, which lost 3 bases and 8 bases, there was a span of 13 bases. From germline, CDR1 is MGHDK and CDR2 SYGVNS.

V usage is TRBV7-8 and J usage is TRBJ1-1; 9 nucleotides line up with TRBD1. Germline V gene sequence: CDR1 SGHVS, CDR2 FQNEAQ. The CDR3 has 17 amino acids. V dropped 0 bases and J dropped 0; count of bases not matched to a gene: 5. The CDR3 protein is CASSLAIGTGMNTEAFF. As DNA, the CDR3 is TGTGCCAGCAGCTTAGCGATCGGGACAGGGATGAACACTGAAGCTTTCTTT.

The rearrangement links TRBV4-2 to TRBJ2-3, with 8 bases identical to TRBD2. V shed 5 bases, J shed 3 bases, and the junction held 7 bases outside the gene matches. CDR3 length: 15 residues. CDR1 LGHNA and CDR2 YNFKEQ come from the germline V gene. The CDR3, as DNA: TGTGCCAGCAGCTCCGGACTAGCTTCTACAGATACGCAGTATTTT. Its translation: CASSSGLASTDTQYF.

The chain recombines TRBV10-3 with TRBJ2-1; TRBD2 agrees at 10 bases. Germline CDR1 is ENHRY and CDR2 is SYGVKD. The CDR3 length is 17 residues. V lost 3 bases to trimming and J lost 4 bases; unmatched junction nucleotides: 9. The CDR3 sequence: CAISDSIAGGTYNEQFF. The CDR3 region has the DNA TGTGCCATCAGTGATTCCATAGCGGGAGGAACGTACAATGAGCAGTTCTTC.

The V gene is TRBV28, the J gene TRBJ1-5; D ambiguous. The CDR3 is 15 amino acids. The germline V and J ends were trimmed by 5 bases and 0 bases, with 11 bases remaining between them. Germline lookup yields CDR1 MDHEN and CDR2 SYDVKM. CDR3 nucleotide sequence: TGTGCCAGCAGTCGAGAACGGGGTAGCAATCAGCCCCAGCATTTT. Translating it yields CASSRERGSNQPQHF.

The chain has TRBV7-9 and TRBJ2-1; 9 bases are a match to TRBD2. V gave up 6 bases and J gave up 5 bases; unmatched junction bases: 8. Germline V gives CDR1 SEHNR, CDR2 FQNEAQ (reference sequence). The CDR3 consists of 15 residues. The CDR3 reads CASRRKRTSDNEQFF. For the CDR3, the DNA is TGTGCCAGCAGGCGGAAACGGACTAGCGACAATGAGCAGTTCTTC.

The V gene is TRBV2, the J gene TRBJ2-1; 8 bases fit TRBD2. This CDR3 has 15 amino acids. J lost 4 bases, V lost 3 bases, and 5 bases had no gene match. Looked up from germline, CDR1 is SNHLY and CDR2 is FYNNEI. CDR3 region: CASSDPLAVYNEQFF. CDR3 in DNA: TGTGCCAGCAGTGATCCACTAGCGGTATACAATGAGCAGTTCTTC.

The V and J genes are TRBV5-1 and TRBJ2-7; 9 nucleotides agree with TRBD2. The CDR3 contains 14 residues. From germline, CDR1 is SGHRS and CDR2 YFSETQ. After removal of 7 bases from V and 4 bases from J, the junction contained 9 bases not matched to a gene. The CDR3 reads CASSPSAGGYEQYF. CDR3 sequence (DNA): TGCGCCAGCTCCCCCAGCGCGGGAGGGTACGAGCAGTACTTC.

CDR3 region: CASSTRTKGYFQPQHF. The CDR3 nucleotides are TGTGCCAGCAGTACACGGACAAAGGGGTATTTTCAGCCCCAGCATTTT. The J gene is TRBJ1-5, the V gene TRBV27, with D possibly TRBD1 on 5 matching bases. This CDR3 has 16 residues. The V end lost 5 bases, the J end lost 6 bases, and 20 bases lay between the germline ends. Germline CDR1 reads MNHEY; CDR2 reads SMNVEV (reference sequence).

This chain connects TRBV10-3 to TRBJ1-2; 12 bases line up with TRBD1. This CDR3 comprises 15 residues. Germline loops: CDR1 ENHRY, CDR2 SYGVKD. The CDR3 spells CESRPGQGAEGGYTF. In DNA, the CDR3 is TGTGAATCAAGACCGGGACAGGGGGCTGAGGGTGGCTACACCTTC.

The rearrangement links TRBV6-5 to TRBJ2-7; no definite D call. The germline gives CDR1 MNHEY, CDR2 SVGAGI. V was clipped by 4 bases and J by 4 bases, with 8 bases between them. The CDR3 runs to 12 residues. This chain's CDR3 is CASSFWSYEQYF. The CDR3 nucleotides read TGTGCCAGCAGTTTTTGGTCATACGAGCAGTACTTC.

The chain has TRBV6-5 and TRBJ1-5; D is undetermined. Germline V gene sequence: CDR1 MNHEY, CDR2 SVGAGI. V lost 5 bases to trimming and J lost 5 bases, with 10 bases between them. CDR3 length equals 13 residues. The CDR3: CASSPWEDQPQHF. The DNA of the CDR3 is TGTGCCAGCAGTCCCTGGGAGGATCAGCCCCAGCATTTT.

This CDR3 is CASSTGTQETQYF. The CDR3 coding sequence is TGTGCCAGTAGTACAGGAACCCAAGAGACCCAGTACTTC. J is TRBJ2-5 and V is TRBV19, with no clear D. Trimming shortened V by 4 bases and J by 1 base, and 7 bases separated the two germline ends. Germline V gene lookup returns CDR1 LNHDA and CDR2 SQIVND (reference sequence). This CDR3 has 13 residues. Full variable domain (rest looked up from reference TRBV19 and TRBJ2-5): DGGITQSPKYLFRKEGQNVTLSCEQNLNHDAMYWYRQDPGQGLRLIYYSQIVNDFQKGDIAEGYSVSREKKESFPLTVTSAQKNPTAFYLCASSTGTQETQYFGPGTRLLVL.

The chain combines TRBV15 with TRBJ2-1, with D tentatively TRBD2 (5 bases). CDR1 and CDR2 (germline): LNHNV, YYDKDF (reference sequence). The CDR3 extends over 16 amino acids. Trimming took 1 base from V and 0 from J, leaving 10 bases between them. DNA of the CDR3: TGTGCCACCAGCAGAGGGGCGGGTAGCTCCTACAATGAGCAGTTCTTC. Its protein is CATSRGAGSSYNEQFF.

The chain combines TRBV10-3 with TRBJ2-7; D remains ambiguous. The CDR3 has 15 amino acids. Germline V gives CDR1 ENHRY, CDR2 SYGVKD. Trimming cost V 6 bases and J 1 base, with 16 bases left between them. CDR3 DNA sequence: TGTGCCATCAGGGCTCCTATGGGCAGTTCCTACGAGCAGTACTTC. This encodes CAIRAPMGSSYEQYF.

This clone was seen more than once but under ten times. The genes are TRBV4-1 and TRBJ1-3, with 7 bases that match TRBD1. Germline V gene lookup returns CDR1 MGHRA and CDR2 YSYEKL. The CDR3 runs to 16 residues. The J segment lost 2 bases and the V segment lost 0 bases, leaving 4 bases of the junction unmatched. The CDR3 protein is CASSQEGGGAGNTIYF. The CDR3 nucleotides are TGCGCCAGCAGCCAAGAAGGAGGGGGCGCTGGAAACACCATATATTTT.

This clone was seen a handful of times. The chain carries TRBV29-1 and TRBJ1-2; D is unresolved. Germline assignment: CDR1 SQVTM and CDR2 ANQGSEA. V lost 6 bases and J lost 4, with 12 bases in between. This CDR3 is 12 amino acids long. The CDR3 DNA reads as TGCAGCGTAGAGCGCAGGATCTATGGCTACACCTTC. This translates into CSVERRIYGYTF.